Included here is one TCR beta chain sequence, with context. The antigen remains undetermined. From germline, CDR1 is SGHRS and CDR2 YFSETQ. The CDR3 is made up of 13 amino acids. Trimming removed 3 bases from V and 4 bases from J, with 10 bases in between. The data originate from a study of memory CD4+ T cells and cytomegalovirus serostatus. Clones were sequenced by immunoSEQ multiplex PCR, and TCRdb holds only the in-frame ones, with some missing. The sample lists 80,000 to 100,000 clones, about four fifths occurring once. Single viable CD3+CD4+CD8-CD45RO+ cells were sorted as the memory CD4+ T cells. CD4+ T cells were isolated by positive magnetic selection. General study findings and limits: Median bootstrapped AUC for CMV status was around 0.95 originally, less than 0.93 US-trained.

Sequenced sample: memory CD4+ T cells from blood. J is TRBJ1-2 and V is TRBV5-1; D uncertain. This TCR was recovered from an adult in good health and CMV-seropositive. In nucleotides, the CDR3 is TGCGCCAGCAGCTCGGACGGAACCTATGGCTACACCTTC. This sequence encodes CASSSDGTYGYTF.